This T cell receptor beta chain was sequenced in a study of CD8+ T cells in alopecia areata. Study-level results: Throughout tofacitinib, many expanded lesional clones continued to persist in scalp and blood.

Investigators isolated RNA and reverse transcribed it into cDNA to act as the sequencing template. TCRdb keeps only in-frame clones here, not all; method: immunoSEQ multiplex PCR. The profile shows under 250,000 clones, approximately 72% of them singletons. CDR1 is GTSNPN and CDR2 is SVGIG in the germline V gene (reference sequence). The CDR3 runs 15 residues. Trimming removed 5 bases at V and 6 bases at J, with 22 bases between. Indicated treatment: oral pan-JAK inhibitor, 5-10 mg twice daily. As for this clone: What it binds is unknown.

This material consisted of CD4+ T cells sorted from blood, taken at week 44, from a patient treated with tofacitinib. This sequence originates from a human donor with alopecia areata. V usage is TRBV30 and J usage is TRBJ1-2; D gene unclear. The CDR3 spells CAWLQTIRFSDGYTF. CDR3 DNA: TGTGCCTGGCTGCAGACAATCAGGTTTTCGGATGGCTACACCTTC.